This TCR beta chain is drawn from a study of identical twins. General observations from the study: Analyses of zero insertions could be partly confounded by invariant MAIT and iNKT cells.

This clonotype has more than one count but fewer than ten. Its antigen remains unknown. The germline gives CDR1 SQVTM, CDR2 ANQGSEA. CDR3 length: 13 residues. V trimming: 6 bases; J trimming: 5 bases; junction bases outside the gene matches: 5. Template switching added a universal primer site; cDNA carried unique molecular identifiers. From the 5' RACE reads, TCRdb called clonotypes with MiXCR, one entry per CDR3 protein. This sample has a few hundred thousand distinct CDR3 sequences, with roughly 13% found just once. This same sample was also taken into another study, of yellow fever vaccine responses in identical twins.

The chain is built from TRBV29-1 and TRBJ2-5; 11 bases line up with TRBD1. This receptor was taken from a woman in her late teens or twenties in good health. The sequenced sample consisted of memory (CD45RO+) T cells sorted from blood. CDR3 coding DNA: TGCAGCGTGCGGGACAGGGGGAGGGAGACCCAGTACTTC. Protein sequence: CSVRDRGRETQYF.